These T cell receptor beta chains were read from a single sample in a study of cytomegalovirus exposure and HLA in healthy donors. Some clones are missing from TCRdb's copy, which holds only in-frame ones; the method was immunoSEQ multiplex PCR. The sample holds 100,000 to 120,000 clones, approximately 89% seen once. The specimen was PBMCs. The receptors shown here come from a woman aged 18-29 years in good health and CMV-seronegative. Each CDR3 is given with its conserved first and last residue. Each record gives: J gene, D gene, clone size, V gene, CDR3 DNA, CDR3 protein. The D gene is left open where the match is weak. A clone size is listed for some rows: how often the clone was seen (once, few, many), or a class if it is expanded.

TRBJ1-1	TRBD1	NA	TRBV5-4	TGTGCCAGCAGCTTACAGGGGATTAACACTGAAGCTTTCTTT	CASSLQGINTEAFF
TRBJ2-1	NA	NA	TRBV9	TGTGCCAGCAGCGTAGAACAGGGCCTAAACAATGAGCAGTTCTTC	CASSVEQGLNNEQFF
TRBJ2-5	TRBD2	NA	TRBV5-4	TGTGCCAGCAGCTTGGTTCGGGGGGAACAAGAGACCCAGTACTTC	CASSLVRGEQETQYF
TRBJ2-1	TRBD2	NA	TRBV27	TGTGCCAGCAGTCCCTCGATGGGGGAGGCGGGAGATGAGCAGTTCTTC	CASSPSMGEAGDEQFF
TRBJ2-7	NA	NA	TRBV7-9	TGTGCCAGCAGCCCACCTGATCGTGCGATCCACGAGCAGTACTTC	CASSPPDRAIHEQYF
TRBJ2-3	TRBD2	NA	TRBV15	TGTGCCACCAGCAGAGATGGCGGGGGGGCCTTGGGCCCCACAGATACGCAGTATTTT	CATSRDGGGALGPTDTQYF
TRBJ1-2	NA	NA	TRBV28	TGTGCCAGCAGGCCACCCGGTTATGGCTACACCTTC	CASRPPGYGYTF
TRBJ2-1	TRBD2	NA	TRBV28	TGTGCCAGCGCAGCGGGAGCTGATGAGCAGTTCTTC	CASAAGADEQFF
TRBJ2-7	TRBD2	once	TRBV6-1	TGTGCCAGCAGACTTAGCGGGAAAGGCGAGCAGTACTTC	CASRLSGKGEQYF
TRBJ2-7	TRBD1	NA	TRBV7-8	TGTGCCAGCAGCTTAGCCGGGACAGGGGGCTCCGAGCAGTACTTC	CASSLAGTGGSEQYF
TRBJ1-1	NA	NA	TRBV7-3	TGTGCCAGCACCTCTGTGAACACTGAAGCTTTCTTT	CASTSVNTEAFF
TRBJ2-6	NA	once	TRBV4-1	TGCGCCAGCAGGCCACAGGAATCTGGGGCCAACGTCCTGACTTTC	CASRPQESGANVLTF
TRBJ1-4	NA	NA	TRBV28	TGTGCCAGCAGTTCAACCCCAGGGGTGGCTAATGAAAAACTGTTTTTT	CASSSTPGVANEKLFF
TRBJ2-5	NA	NA	TRBV5-6	TGTGCCAGCAGCCAGAGGGATGCCGTAGAGACCCAGTACTTC	CASSQRDAVETQYF
TRBJ2-7	TRBD2	few	TRBV18	TGTGCCAGCTCACCGCAAAGCGGGAGCGAGCAGTACTTC	CASSPQSGSEQYF
TRBJ2-5	TRBD1	NA	TRBV9	TGTGCCAGCAGCGTAGGAGGAGGACAGGGACGGGAGACCCAGTACTTC	CASSVGGGQGRETQYF
TRBJ2-4	NA	few	TRBV4-2	TGTGCCAGCAGCCAACAAACATCAGCGGCCAAAAACATTCAGTACTTC	CASSQQTSAAKNIQYF
TRBJ2-1	TRBD2	NA	TRBV7-9	TGTGCCAGCAGCTTACGCGGGGGCTCCTACAATGAGCAGTTCTTC	CASSLRGGSYNEQFF
TRBJ2-5	NA	NA	TRBV4-1	TGCGCCAGCAGCCGTTCGAGCCAAGAGACCCAGTACTTC	CASSRSSQETQYF
TRBJ1-1	TRBD1	NA	TRBV2	TGTGCCAGCAGAGGAAGGACAGGGTCGAACACTGAAGCTTTCTTT	CASRGRTGSNTEAFF
TRBJ2-7	TRBD2	once	TRBV6-5	TGTGCCAGCAGTCCAGATTGGACTAGCGGCTACGAGCAGTACTTC	CASSPDWTSGYEQYF
TRBJ2-7	NA	NA	TRBV30	TGTGCCTGGAGCGGGATGGGGGGCTACGAGCAGTACTTC	CAWSGMGGYEQYF
TRBJ2-6	NA	NA	TRBV30	TGTGCCTGGACTTACGGCTCTGGGGCCAACGTCCTGACTTTC	CAWTYGSGANVLTF
TRBJ1-4	NA	NA	TRBV30	TGTGCCTGGAGTCCTAACAGGGCCGGGGAAAAACTGTTTTTT	CAWSPNRAGEKLFF
TRBJ2-5	TRBD2	NA	TRBV28	TGTGCCAGCAGCACCGCGGGGGGCGAGGAGACCCAGTACTTC	CASSTAGGEETQYF
TRBJ1-2	NA	NA	TRBV5-1	TGCGCCAGCAGCGAACCCGCTGGGGGCCATGGCTACACCTTC	CASSEPAGGHGYTF
TRBJ2-7	NA	NA	TRBV5-1	TGCGCCAGCAGCTTGGAAGGGGGTGACGAGCAGTACTTC	CASSLEGGDEQYF
TRBJ2-2	NA	NA	TRBV10-2	TGCGCCAGCAGTGATGATGGGCCCGGGGAGCTGTTTTTT	CASSDDGPGELFF
TRBJ1-2	NA	NA	TRBV11-2	TGTGCCAGCAGCTTAGTACAGGGCCCACTGGAGCGAGACTATGGCTACACCTTC	CASSLVQGPLERDYGYTF
TRBJ2-3	TRBD2	NA	TRBV5-1	TGCGCCAGCAGCTCCCTAGCGGGAAAAGATACGCAGTATTTT	CASSSLAGKDTQYF
TRBJ2-7	NA	NA	TRBV29-1	TGCAGCGTTGAAGATCGGACAGCCAAAGGAGAGCAGTACTTC	CSVEDRTAKGEQYF
TRBJ1-6	NA	NA	TRBV11-2	TGTGCCAGCAGCTTACTTAATTCACCCCTCCACTTT	CASSLLNSPLHF
TRBJ1-3	NA	NA	TRBV7-2	TGTGCCAGCAGCTTAAGACGGGGTGCATCGGAATCTGGAAACACCATATATTTT	CASSLRRGASESGNTIYF
TRBJ1-4	NA	NA	TRBV7-8	TGTGCCAGCAGCCGGGGGACGGCAACTAATGAAAAACTGTTTTTT	CASSRGTATNEKLFF
TRBJ2-5	NA	NA	TRBV5-5	TGTGCCAGCAGCCCAGGGGGGCAAGAGACCCAGTACTTC	CASSPGGQETQYF
TRBJ2-7	TRBD2	NA	TRBV27	TGTGCCAGCAGTTCGCTAGCGGGAGTATCCTCCTACGAGCAGTACTTC	CASSSLAGVSSYEQYF
TRBJ2-1	NA	NA	TRBV7-2	TGTGCCAGCAGCCCCCCGTCCCTCAATGAGCAGTTCTTC	CASSPPSLNEQFF
TRBJ2-5	NA	NA	TRBV11-2	TGTGCCAGCAGCTCCCTCACAGTTGGGGAGACCCAGTACTTC	CASSSLTVGETQYF
TRBJ2-5	TRBD1	once	TRBV27	TGTGCCAGCAGTTCTCTAAGACAGGGGTGGGAGGAGACCCAGTACTTC	CASSSLRQGWEETQYF
TRBJ1-5	TRBD1	NA	TRBV5-1	TGCGCCAGCAGCTCAGGGACAGGGGGCTTTGGCAATCAGCCCCAGCATTTT	CASSSGTGGFGNQPQHF
TRBJ1-1	NA	NA	TRBV28	TGTGCCAGCAGTTTTCCGGGGGGCACTGAAGCTTTCTTT	CASSFPGGTEAFF
TRBJ1-3	NA	NA	TRBV5-1	TGCGCCAGCAGCTTTGAGGGTTACCCTGGAAACACCATATATTTT	CASSFEGYPGNTIYF
TRBJ1-2	NA	NA	TRBV29-1	TGCAGCGTTGAAGGGGGCGCTGACTATGGCTACACCTTC	CSVEGGADYGYTF
TRBJ2-7	NA	NA	TRBV4-1	TGCGCCAGCAGCCAAGCCTACAAGGGCGGGGCATTCTCCTACGAGCAGTACTTC	CASSQAYKGGAFSYEQYF
TRBJ1-5	NA	NA	TRBV10-2	TGCGCCAGCTCAGGGGCGTCCTTCAATCAGCCCCAGCATTTT	CASSGASFNQPQHF
TRBJ2-3	NA	NA	TRBV4-3	TGCGCCAGCAGCCAAGATCGGCTAGCCACAGATACGCAGTATTTT	CASSQDRLATDTQYF
TRBJ2-2	NA	NA	TRBV30	TGTGCCTGGAGTGTTTGGTGGGAGAGGGACACCGGGGAGCTGTTTTTT	CAWSVWWERDTGELFF
TRBJ2-2	NA	NA	TRBV6-4	TGTGCCAGCAGTGACTCAGGAGGGGCCGGGGAGCTGTTTTTT	CASSDSGGAGELFF
TRBJ2-4	TRBD1	NA	TRBV2	TGTGCCAGCAGTTACGACACAGGGGGTGGGAACATTCAGTACTTC	CASSYDTGGGNIQYF
TRBJ2-3	NA	NA	TRBV11-3	TGTGCCAGCAGCCGCGGCGTAGGTAGCACAGATACGCAGTATTTT	CASSRGVGSTDTQYF
TRBJ2-1	NA	NA	TRBV28	TGTGCTTTGACAGACCTCTCAAGCTCCTACAATGAGCAGTTCTTC	CALTDLSSSYNEQFF
TRBJ2-7	NA	NA	TRBV4-2	TGTGCCAGCAGCCAAAGTCGAGGCCTCCTAAGCGAGCAGTACTTC	CASSQSRGLLSEQYF
TRBJ1-5	NA	NA	TRBV6-5	TGTGCCAGCAGTTATAGTCGGAATCAGCCCCAGCATTTT	CASSYSRNQPQHF